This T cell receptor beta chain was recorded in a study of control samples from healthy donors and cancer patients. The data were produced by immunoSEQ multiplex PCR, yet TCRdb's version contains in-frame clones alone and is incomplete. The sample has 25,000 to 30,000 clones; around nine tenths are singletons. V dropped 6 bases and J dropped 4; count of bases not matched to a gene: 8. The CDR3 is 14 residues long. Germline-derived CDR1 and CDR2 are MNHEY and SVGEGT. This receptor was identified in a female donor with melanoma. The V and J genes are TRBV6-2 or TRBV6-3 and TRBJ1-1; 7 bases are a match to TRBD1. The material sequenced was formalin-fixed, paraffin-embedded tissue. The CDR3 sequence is CASSTHRDSTEAFF. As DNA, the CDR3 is TGTGCCAGCAGCACCCATAGGGACAGCACTGAAGCTTTCTTT.